Reported below is one TCR beta chain. What it binds is unknown. This record belongs to a study of CD8 T cells in ankylosing spondylitis. Findings and limits, study-wide: Disease-linked clones were reportedly significantly enriched in matched ankylosing spondylitis synovial fluid. Reactive arthritis synovial fluid and blood were previously reported to contain some motif variants. A TCR beta motif of fewer than ten highly homologous variants appeared characteristic of ankylosing spondylitis blood.

Each CDR3 protein gets one entry after TCRdb re-called the 5' RACE reads with MiXCR. The table records about 840,000 distinct CDR3 sequences, 10% to 15% of them present only once. The CDR3 covers 13 residues. CDR1 is KGHDR and CDR2 is SFDVKD in the germline V gene. The V end was cut by 4 bases, the J end by 7 bases, with 10 bases between. The specimen was blood, either unsorted or a sorted T cell fraction (not recorded which). This clonotype was sampled from a male donor with ankylosing spondylitis. The chain employs TRBV24-1 and TRBJ2-1; the D is unclear. Here the CDR3 DNA reads TGTGCCACCAGTGAACCACACAGAAATGAGCAGTTCTTC. Translation gives CATSEPHRNEQFF.